This T cell receptor (beta chain) appears in the sequencing data of a study of early T cells in non-severe SARS-CoV-2 infection. Study results and caveats: There was a bias toward anti-spike CD8 responses in VDJdb matching, which missed private and CD4 specificities.

This CDR3 has 17 amino acids. CDR1 is DFQATT, CDR2 SNEGSKA, per germline (reference sequence). V dropped 3 bases and J dropped 3; count of bases not matched to a gene: 13. This clonotype was detected many times. Its antigen is as yet unknown. Unique molecular identifiers tagged individual cDNA molecules. TCRdb re-called the 5' RACE reads with MiXCR, one entry per CDR3 protein. Among 40,000 or so distinct CDR3 sequences listed, approximately 8.7% were seen once. The chain couples TRBV20-1 to TRBJ2-2, with 7 nucleotides matching TRBD2. This material consisted of whole blood, taken at baseline. This receptor was identified in an adult who was a healthcare worker with PCR-confirmed SARS-CoV-2 infection or an uninfected control (not recorded which). The CDR3 protein is CSASGSLSGRHTGELFF. As DNA, the CDR3 is TGCAGTGCTAGCGGATCCTTATCCGGGAGGCACACCGGGGAGCTGTTTTTT.